The 21 T cell receptor beta chains given below trace back to one sample, sequenced in a study of T and B cells in COVID-19 patients. TRB was amplified from approximately 250-480 ng of blood genomic DNA. BIOMED2 TRB-A/B primer pools were used in multiplex TRB PCR. One entry per CDR3 protein results from TCRdb running MiXCR on the multiplex PCR reads. Among roughly 13,000 distinct CDR3 sequences listed, about 28% were seen once. Sequencing input: blood. The receptors shown here come from a human donor who had recovered from COVID-19.

The CDR3: CAISEGSGEQYF. Here the CDR3 DNA reads TGTGCCATCAGTGAGGGGTCTGGCGAGCAGTACTTC. The gene calls are TRBV10-3 and TRBJ2-7; D remains unclear. The V gene's germline CDR1 is ENHRY and CDR2 SYGVKD. V lost 2 bases and J 6 bases, leaving 8 bases between the germline ends. The CDR3 runs to 12 residues.

A note on this clonotype: A much larger clone lies a single base off, so this may be a read error. The chain joins TRBV6-8 to TRBJ1-6, with TRBD1 matching over 7 bases. The J segment lost 14 bases and the V segment lost 7 bases, leaving 14 bases of the junction unmatched. Germline-derived CDR1 and CDR2 are MNHGY and SAAAGT. The CDR3 extends over 14 amino acids. The CDR3 DNA reads as TGTGCCAGCATTACGCAGACAGGGAAATCAACCCTCCACTTT. This sequence encodes CASITQTGKSTLHF.

V and J are TRBV6-5 and TRBJ1-3; D is unclear. V lost 7 bases and J 1 base, leaving 11 bases between the germline ends. The CDR3 consists of 14 residues. The V gene's germline CDR1 is MNHEY and CDR2 SVGAGI. The CDR3 DNA is TGTGCCAGCATATCGTCGGCTTCTGGAAACACCATATATTTT. This gives the protein CASISSASGNTIYF.

By frequency in the sample, this clonotype is medium-sized. The chain couples TRBV29-1 to TRBJ2-5, with D possibly TRBD1 on 5 matching bases. Germline-derived CDR1 and CDR2 are SQVTM and ANQGSEA. The CDR3 runs to 14 residues. V was trimmed by 3 bases and J by 7 bases, leaving 18 bases between them. The CDR3 nucleotides read TGCAGCGTTGACGACGGGTTCAGGGTTGGGACCCAGTACTTC. Its translation is CSVDDGFRVGTQYF.

The rearrangement joins TRBV7-2 to TRBJ1-2; maybe TRBD1 (5 bases). CDR3 length equals 15 residues. V was cut by 3 bases and J by 4 bases, with 15 bases left in between. CDR1 and CDR2 from the germline V gene are SGHTA and FQGNSA. The DNA for the CDR3 is TGTGCCAGCAGCTTCGACAGTGATGGAGGCTATGGCTACACCTTC. It yields the protein CASSFDSDGGYGYTF.

A few counts support this clonotype. The rearrangement joins TRBV27 to TRBJ2-1; weak D call: TRBD1 (6 bases). The CDR3 spans 16 residues. Trimming took 5 bases from V and 10 from J, leaving 24 bases between them. Germline loops: CDR1 MNHEY, CDR2 SMNVEV (reference sequence). This chain's CDR3 is CASSESVQGLGPEQFF. CDR3 nucleotides: TGTGCCAGCAGTGAGTCTGTACAGGGTCTTGGCCCAGAGCAGTTCTTC.

The chain couples TRBV30 to TRBJ2-1; 10 positions agree with TRBD2. Germline CDR1 reads GTSNPN; CDR2 reads SVGIG (reference sequence). J lost 2 bases, V lost 0 bases, and 1 base had no gene match. The CDR3 is 15 amino acids. CDR3 sequence reads: CAWSVLAGPYNEQFF. The CDR3 DNA reads TGTGCCTGGAGTGTACTAGCGGGGCCCTACAATGAGCAGTTCTTC.

The sample holds a few counts of this clonotype. The rearrangement links TRBV5-4 to TRBJ2-3; D might be TRBD1 (6 bases). V gave up 5 bases and J gave up 4 bases, with 20 bases separating them. This CDR3 is 16 amino acids long. Germline CDR1 and CDR2: SGHNT and YYREEE (reference sequence). For the CDR3, the DNA is TGTGCCAGCAGTCTGGGGGCGGCTTCCAGCTCAGATACGCAGTATTTT. Protein: CASSLGAASSSDTQYF.

Turning to this clonotype: One end of the junction fails to match germline, which may point to a read error. The chain joins TRBV27 to TRBJ2-7; 7 nucleotides match TRBD1. The germline CDR1 and CDR2 sequences are MNHEY and SMNVEV (reference sequence). The CDR3 contains 15 residues. For the CDR3, the DNA is TGTGTCAGCAGCCCCCGGGACAGACCACCCTACGAGCAGTACTTC. This sequence encodes CVSSPRDRPPYEQYF.

By sample fraction, this clonotype is medium-sized. The chain has TRBV29-1 and TRBJ2-1; D is possibly TRBD1 or TRBD2 (6 bases each). This CDR3 is built from 11 residues. Trimming took off 5 bases at V and 8 bases at J, with 10 bases between the two ends. Germline V lookup: CDR1 SQVTM, CDR2 ANQGSEA. The CDR3 region is CSVRRGDEQFF. In nucleotides, the CDR3 is TGCAGCGTTAGAAGGGGGGATGAGCAGTTCTTC.

The rearrangement joins TRBV28 to TRBJ2-7; no firm D call. This CDR3 is built from 13 residues. The V end lost 4 bases, the J end lost 6 bases, and 13 bases lay between the germline ends. Germline CDR1 and CDR2: MDHEN and SYDVKM. CDR3 coding DNA: TGTGCCAGCAGTTCGCTTCGGGCAGTCGAGCAGTACTTC. Protein product: CASSSLRAVEQYF.

The chain employs TRBV12-3 or TRBV12-4 and TRBJ2-1, with D unclear. The length of the CDR3 is 15 residues. V was trimmed by 4 bases and J by 0 bases, leaving 10 bases between them. The CDR3 DNA is TGTGCCAGCAGTTCGGATCCGAGCTCCTACAATGAGCAGTTCTTC. As protein: CASSSDPSSYNEQFF.

The chain combines TRBV5-4 with TRBJ1-1; D remains unclear. The CDR3 extends over 13 amino acids. Germline assignment: CDR1 SGHNT and CDR2 YYREEE (reference sequence). V lost 0 bases to trimming and J lost 6 bases, with 9 bases between them. The CDR3 nucleotides are TGTGCCAGCAGCTTGGGTTTCGCTGCTGAAGCTTTCTTT. It yields the protein CASSLGFAAEAFF. Complete variable domain (other parts from reference TRBV5-4 and TRBJ1-1): ETGVTQSPTHLIKTRGQQVTLRCSSQSGHNTVSWYQQALGQGPQFIFQYYREEENGRGNFPPRFSGLQFPNYSSELNVNALELDDSALYLCASSLGFAAEAFFGQGTRLTVV.

Many counts were recorded for this clonotype. The chain carries TRBV15 and TRBJ2-1; 9 bases match TRBD2. This CDR3 has 16 amino acids. Unmatched junction bases numbered 7, after V lost 1 base and J lost 6 bases. Per the germline V gene, CDR1 is LNHNV and CDR2 is YYDKDF (reference sequence). Here the CDR3 reads CATSRVGRRGGNEQFF. The CDR3 bases are TGTGCCACCAGCAGAGTCGGGAGGCGGGGGGGCAATGAGCAGTTCTTC.

Turning to this clonotype: A read error may explain this, as a much larger clone is one base away. The gene calls are TRBV19 and TRBJ1-1, with D perhaps TRBD1 (5 bases). Germline V gene lookup returns CDR1 LNHDA and CDR2 SQIVND (reference sequence). There are 14 residues in the CDR3. V lost 7 bases and J 0 bases, leaving 12 bases between the germline ends. CDR3 residues: CASKPQALNTEAFF. The CDR3 DNA is TGTGCCAGTAAGCCACAGGCTTTGAACACTGAAGCTTTCTTT.

This clonotype was detected a few times. The chain combines TRBV14 with TRBJ1-2; no clear D gene. V lost 2 bases, J lost 2 bases, and 6 bases lay in between. The length of the CDR3 is 13 residues. Germline lookup yields CDR1 SGHDN and CDR2 FVKESK. The CDR3 sequence: CASSQQPNYGYTF. In DNA, the CDR3 is TGTGCCAGCAGCCAACAACCGAACTATGGCTACACCTTC. Using reference TRBV14 and TRBJ1-2 for the parts outside the CDR3, the full variable domain is EAGVTQFPSHSVIEKGQTVTLRCDPISGHDNLYWYRRVMGKEIKFLLHFVKESKQDESGMPNNRFLAERTGGTYSTLKVQPAELEDSGVYFCASSQQPNYGYTFGSGTRLTVV.

This chain connects TRBV19 to TRBJ1-2, with TRBD1 identical over 7 bases. The CDR3 is made up of 15 amino acids. Trimming at V came to 3 bases and at J to 1 base, leaving 5 bases not matched to a gene. Germline V gene data show CDR1 as LNHDA and CDR2 as SQIVND (reference sequence). CDR3: CASSIPRQGNYGYTF. For the CDR3, the DNA is TGTGCCAGTAGTATCCCGAGACAGGGTAACTATGGCTACACCTTC.

This clonotype is classed as medium-sized. CDR3 sequence: CAWSPGQRQETQYF. CDR3 nucleotide sequence: TGTGCCTGGAGTCCGGGACAGCGACAAGAGACCCAGTACTTC. The chain joins TRBV30 to TRBJ2-5; TRBD1 aligns across 7 bases. This CDR3 has 14 residues. With 2 bases clipped from V and 2 bases from J, the junction kept 5 bases outside the gene matches. Germline-derived CDR1 and CDR2 are GTSNPN and SVGIG (reference sequence).

This clonotype is labeled medium-sized. The chain employs TRBV6-4 and TRBJ2-1, with 7 nucleotides matching TRBD2. CDR3 length: 16 residues. The germline CDR1 and CDR2 sequences are MRHNA and SNTAGT. With V trimmed by 3 bases and J by 5 bases, 10 bases remained unmatched. This CDR3 is CASSEIAGQSNNEQFF. The CDR3, as DNA: TGTGCCAGCAGTGAAATAGCGGGCCAATCAAACAATGAGCAGTTCTTC.

This sequence joins TRBV4-1 and TRBJ2-1, with TRBD2 matching 10 bases. Trimming took 4 bases from V and 7 from J; bases not matched to a gene: 10. Germline V CDR1 and CDR2: MGHRA, YSYEKL. The length of the CDR3 is 16 residues. CDR3 sequence reads: CASSLLEAGGRNEQFF. The DNA for the CDR3 is TGCGCCAGCAGCCTCCTCGAAGCGGGGGGGAGGAATGAGCAGTTCTTC.

This clonotype was observed many times. The chain has TRBV7-6 and TRBJ2-3; 11 bases are shared with TRBD2. The length of the CDR3 is 17 residues. Germline assignment: CDR1 SGHVS and CDR2 FNYEAQ. V was pared by 3 bases and J by 1 base, with 6 bases of the junction left unmatched. Here the CDR3 reads CASSLGLAVGGTDTQYF. The CDR3 nucleotides read TGTGCCAGCAGCTTGGGACTAGCGGTGGGAGGCACAGATACGCAGTATTTT.